This T cell receptor beta chain was profiled in a study of cytomegalovirus exposure and HLA in healthy donors. The primer mix had 60 Vbeta and 13 Jbeta primers. Measured with immunoSEQ multiplex PCR; TCRdb has only the in-frame clones, and not every one. The sample contains around 100,000 clones, roughly three fifths of which appear only once. From germline, CDR1 is SGHTA and CDR2 FQGNSA. This CDR3 comprises 15 residues. Trimming took off 2 bases at V and 6 bases at J, with 17 bases between the two ends. The receptor comes from a human donor in good health. This chain links TRBV7-2 with TRBJ2-7; maybe TRBD1 (5 bases). Sample: PBMCs. The CDR3 sequence: CASSLFQGLESEQYF. CDR3 DNA: TGTGCCAGCAGCTTATTCCAGGGCTTAGAGAGCGAGCAGTACTTC.